The 28 T cell receptor beta chains below were found in one sample sequenced in a study of early T cells in non-severe SARS-CoV-2 infection. TCRdb independently ran MiXCR on the 5' RACE reads; one entry per CDR3 protein. The table includes roughly 26,000 distinct CDR3 sequences, around 5.5% detected once. Sample: whole blood. These receptors were collected from an adult who was a healthcare worker with PCR-confirmed SARS-CoV-2 infection or an uninfected control (not recorded which).

The CDR3 nucleotides read TGTGCCAGCAGTTTAACGGGGGGCGCATCGAATGGCTACACCTTC. Its translation is CASSLTGGASNGYTF. The gene calls are TRBV27 and TRBJ1-2, with D possibly matching TRBD1 (6 bases). The germline V gene encodes CDR1 MNHEY and CDR2 SMNVEV (reference sequence). V was trimmed by 2 bases and J by 6 bases, leaving 16 bases between them. The CDR3 runs to 15 residues.

The V and J genes are TRBV5-1 and TRBJ2-7; the match to TRBD1 covers 8 bases. Per germline, CDR1 SGHRS and CDR2 YFSETQ. The CDR3 is 14 amino acids. The V gene end was trimmed by 2 bases and the J gene end by 2 bases; junction bases not matched to a gene: 3. CDR3 in DNA: TGCGCCAGCAGCTTACAGGGGGACGCCTACGAGCAGTACTTC. Its protein product is CASSLQGDAYEQYF.

This clonotype has ten or more counts. The chain links TRBV12-3 or TRBV12-4 to TRBJ1-5; 8 bases are shared with TRBD1. The CDR3 runs 15 residues. The J segment lost 2 bases and the V segment lost 6 bases, leaving 6 bases of the junction unmatched. CDR3 DNA sequence: TGTGCCAGCAGCCTTGACAGGGGAGGCAATCAGCCCCAGCATTTT. Translating it yields CASSLDRGGNQPQHF.

The gene calls are TRBV7-6 and TRBJ2-3; TRBD2 matches 9 bases. The CDR3 is 17 residues long. CDR1 and CDR2 from the germline V gene are SGHVS and FNYEAQ. After removal of 0 bases from V and 3 bases from J, the junction contained 7 bases not matched to a gene. The CDR3 here is CASSLATAGGWTDTQYF. The DNA of the CDR3 is TGTGCCAGCAGCTTAGCCACAGCGGGGGGCTGGACAGATACGCAGTATTTT.

This clonotype was counted many times. The rearrangement joins TRBV29-1 to TRBJ2-4, with 8 bases that match TRBD1. CDR3 size: 14 residues. Germline V gives CDR1 SQVTM, CDR2 ANQGSEA. The junction had 9 bases not matched to a gene; V was cut back by 7 bases and J by 4 bases. The CDR3 DNA sequence: TGCAGCGCCCAGGACAGGGTCTCAAAAAACATTCAGTACTTC. This gives the protein CSAQDRVSKNIQYF. The full variable domain, with the rest looked up from reference TRBV29-1 and TRBJ2-4, is SAVISQKPSRDICQRGTSLTIQCQVDSQVTMMFWYRQQPGQSLTLIATANQGSEATYESGFVIDKFPISRPNLTFSTLTVSNMSPEDSSIYLCSAQDRVSKNIQYFGAGTRLSVL.

This clonotype was detected ten times or more. The chain uses TRBV6-1 and TRBJ1-1; 8 positions agree with TRBD1. Germline CDR1 reads MNHNS; CDR2 reads SASEGT. The CDR3 totals 14 residues. V lost 6 bases to trimming and J lost 5 bases; unmatched junction nucleotides: 8. Written as DNA, the CDR3 is TGTGCCAGCAGCGAGAGGACAGGGTTTACTGAAGCTTTCTTT. Translation gives CASSERTGFTEAFF.

This clonotype was picked up many times. V and J are TRBV10-1 and TRBJ2-7, with 10 bases identical to TRBD1. Germline V gene sequence: CDR1 WNHNN, CDR2 SYGVQD (reference sequence). The junction had 7 bases not matched to a gene; V was cut back by 10 bases and J by 4 bases. This CDR3 has 13 amino acids. CDR3 amino acids: CATQTGQGYEQYF. In DNA, the CDR3 is TGCGCCACCCAGACGGGACAGGGGTACGAGCAGTACTTC.

The V and J genes are TRBV10-1 and TRBJ2-7; D gene uncertain. Germline CDR1 WNHNN, CDR2 SYGVQD (reference sequence). V was cut by 3 bases and J by 3 bases, with 6 bases left in between. This CDR3 region has 12 residues. CDR3 amino acids: CASSDPGYEQYF. Here the CDR3 DNA reads TGCGCCAGCAGTGACCCAGGCTACGAGCAGTACTTC.

This clonotype was seen only a few times. The V and J genes are TRBV7-9 and TRBJ2-2; D might be TRBD1 or TRBD2, each matching 5 bases. V lost 0 bases to trimming and J lost 4 bases, with 24 bases between them. The germline V gene has CDR1 SEHNR and CDR2 FQNEAQ (reference sequence). The CDR3 contains 20 residues. Written as DNA, the CDR3 is TGTGCCAGCAGCTTAGCCCGATTCCCCCAGAGGGGACGTGCCACCGGGGAGCTGTTTTTT. Translated, it gives CASSLARFPQRGRATGELFF.

This clonotype was counted at least ten times. The rearrangement joins TRBV5-6 to TRBJ2-7; 9 nucleotides match TRBD1. The CDR3 totals 15 residues. V was pared by 4 bases and J by 4 bases, with 9 bases of the junction left unmatched. The germline gives CDR1 SGHDT, CDR2 YYEEEE. CDR3 nucleotide sequence: TGTGCCAGCAGCCTGGGGACAGGGAGCATTTACGAGCAGTACTTC. Translating it yields CASSLGTGSIYEQYF. The whole variable domain, remainder taken from reference TRBV5-6 and TRBJ2-7, is DAGVTQSPTHLIKTRGQQVTLRCSPKSGHDTVSWYQQALGQGPQFIFQYYEEEERQRGNFPDRFSGHQFPNYSSELNVNALLLGDSALYLCASSLGTGSIYEQYFGPGTRLTVT.

This clonotype was seen many times. The chain links TRBV9 to TRBJ2-3, with TRBD2 matching 11 bases. The V gene end was trimmed by 4 bases and the J gene end by 3 bases; junction bases not matched to a gene: 7. Looked up from germline, CDR1 is SGDLS and CDR2 is YYNGEE. The CDR3 consists of 16 residues. The CDR3 DNA sequence: TGTGCCAGCAGCACTCGACTAGCGGGGCCAACAGATACGCAGTATTTT. Translated, it gives CASSTRLAGPTDTQYF.

The gene calls are TRBV12-2 and TRBJ2-1; TRBD1, the table's D call, lacks a check against the DNA. TRBV12-2 is a listed pseudogene. The CDR3 length is 17 residues. Here the CDR3 reads CASRPRAGGIKNNEQFF. The DNA of the CDR3 is TGTGCAAGTCGCCCACGTGCAGGGGGCATTAAGAACAATGAGCAGTTCTTC.

This clonotype came up a few times. The V and J genes are TRBV29-1 and TRBJ1-2, with 9 positions matching TRBD1. Germline V lookup: CDR1 SQVTM, CDR2 ANQGSEA. The CDR3 spans 12 residues. After removal of 6 bases from V and 7 bases from J, the junction contained 6 bases not matched to a gene. The CDR3 loop reads CSVKTGGAGYTF. CDR3 nucleotide sequence: TGCAGCGTCAAAACAGGGGGCGCTGGCTACACCTTC.

This clonotype appeared many times. This chain joins TRBV5-1 and TRBJ2-5, with 8 bases identical to TRBD2. The CDR3 totals 14 residues. Unmatched junction bases numbered 4, after V lost 5 bases and J lost 1 base. Germline loops: CDR1 SGHRS, CDR2 YFSETQ. The CDR3 nucleotides are TGCGCCAGCAGTCCAGCGGGAGCCCAAGAGACCCAGTACTTC. Its protein is CASSPAGAQETQYF.

This chain's CDR3 is CASSIGQGSLYGYTF. CDR3 coding DNA: TGCGCCAGCAGTATCGGACAGGGGAGTCTCTATGGCTACACCTTC. The V gene is TRBV5-1, the J gene TRBJ1-2; 9 positions agree with TRBD1. Germline CDR1 is SGHRS and CDR2 is YFSETQ. The CDR3 runs 15 residues. The junction had 9 bases not matched to a gene; V was cut back by 5 bases and J by 4 bases.

This clonotype has at least ten counts. The V call is TRBV7-2, the J call TRBJ2-7; 8 bases align to TRBD2. The CDR3 has 15 residues. After removal of 8 bases from V and 4 bases from J, the junction contained 13 bases not matched to a gene. CDR1 is SGHTA and CDR2 is FQGNSA in the germline V gene. CDR3 sequence reads: CASSRQGAGVYEQYF. CDR3 in DNA: TGTGCCAGCTCTCGGCAGGGAGCGGGGGTGTACGAGCAGTACTTC.

This clonotype was counted at least ten times. The chain uses TRBV15 and TRBJ2-5, with unresolved D. This CDR3 region has 12 residues. The germline V gene has CDR1 LNHNV and CDR2 YYDKDF (reference sequence). Deletions cut 0 bases from V and 7 bases from J, with 6 bases between. Here the CDR3 DNA reads TGTGCCACCAGCAGAGAGAGCTTGACCCAGTACTTC. Translating it yields CATSRESLTQYF.

This clonotype appeared many times. The chain uses TRBV19 and TRBJ2-5; D might be TRBD1 (5 bases). The V and J ends lost 6 bases and 4 bases respectively, with 15 bases between them. This CDR3 has 14 residues. The germline V gene has CDR1 LNHDA and CDR2 SQIVND (reference sequence). CDR3 residues: CASSLVVGAETQYF. The CDR3 DNA is TGTGCCAGTAGCCTGGTGGTTGGGGCAGAGACCCAGTACTTC. The full variable domain, completed using reference TRBV19 and TRBJ2-5, is DGGITQSPKYLFRKEGQNVTLSCEQNLNHDAMYWYRQDPGQGLRLIYYSQIVNDFQKGDIAEGYSVSREKKESFPLTVTSAQKNPTAFYLCASSLVVGAETQYFGPGTRLLVL.

V usage is TRBV9 and J usage is TRBJ1-5; TRBD1 matches 9 bases. The ends lost 5 bases at V and 7 bases at J; junction bases unmatched: 4. This CDR3 has 13 amino acids. Looked up from germline, CDR1 is SGDLS and CDR2 is YYNGEE. The CDR3 coding sequence is TGTGCCAGCAGTGACAGGGGGGGACAGCCCCAGCATTTT. Its protein is CASSDRGGQPQHF.

This clonotype was seen repeatedly, ten times or more. This sequence joins TRBV3-1 and TRBJ2-7; 8 bases line up with TRBD2. Germline CDR1 reads LGHDT; CDR2 reads YNNKEL (reference sequence). The trim removed 7 bases at V and 2 bases at J, leaving 7 bases unmatched. The CDR3 runs 14 residues. CDR3 amino acids: CASTPGLGAYEQYF. The DNA for the CDR3 is TGTGCCAGCACCCCGGGACTAGGGGCCTACGAGCAGTACTTC.

This clonotype was recorded many times. The chain combines TRBV27 with TRBJ2-3; D is ambiguous. Trimming took 3 bases from V and 4 from J, leaving 11 bases between them. Per germline, CDR1 MNHEY and CDR2 SMNVEV (reference sequence). This CDR3 is built from 14 residues. In nucleotides, the CDR3 is TGTGCCAGCAGTTTTACGACCTTCTCAGATACGCAGTATTTT. This encodes CASSFTTFSDTQYF.

This clonotype was recorded at least ten times. The chain employs TRBV3-1 and TRBJ1-1; D unresolved. V lost 1 base and J 11 bases, leaving 14 bases between the germline ends. CDR3 size: 13 residues. Germline V gene lookup returns CDR1 LGHDT and CDR2 YNNKEL (reference sequence). CDR3: CASSQGVREAAFF. CDR3 in DNA: TGTGCCAGCAGCCAAGGGGTCCGGGAGGCCGCTTTCTTT.

This clonotype showed up many times. The V gene is TRBV7-6, the J gene TRBJ1-5; TRBD1 matches 10 bases. Germline V CDR1 and CDR2: SGHVS, FNYEAQ. V shed 5 bases, J shed 4 bases, and the junction held 2 bases outside the gene matches. The CDR3 is 14 residues long. The CDR3 bases are TGTGCCAGCAGCGGGACAGGGGAAAATCAGCCCCAGCATTTT. Its translation: CASSGTGENQPQHF.

This clonotype was seen many times. The V and J genes are TRBV6-5 and TRBJ2-2; a weak D match, TRBD1 (6 bases). The CDR3 is made up of 15 amino acids. Between the trimmed V and J ends, which lost 2 bases and 7 bases, there was a span of 14 bases. CDR1 is MNHEY and CDR2 is SVGAGI in the germline V gene. CDR3 sequence (DNA): TGTGCCAGCAGTTACCCCGGAAGGGGGAGCGGGGAGCTGTTTTTT. Protein product: CASSYPGRGSGELFF.

This clonotype was seen at least ten times. The chain recombines TRBV12-3 or TRBV12-4 with TRBJ2-2; D uncertain. Trimming took 5 bases from V and 5 from J, leaving 9 bases between them. The CDR3 loop spans 13 amino acids. The CDR3 sequence: CASSPQGTGELFF. CDR3 sequence (DNA): TGTGCCAGCAGTCCCCAAGGGACCGGGGAGCTGTTTTTT.

This clonotype was seen a few times. The chain is built from TRBV11-2 and TRBJ2-3; D call uncertain. There are 14 residues in the CDR3. Trimming stripped 0 bases from V and 4 bases from J, with 8 bases between. CDR1 is SGHAT, CDR2 FQNNGV, per germline. CDR3 in amino acids: CASSLDAAADTQYF. DNA of the CDR3: TGTGCCAGCAGCTTAGACGCCGCCGCAGATACGCAGTATTTT.

This clonotype has a count of ten or more. Here the CDR3 reads CASSLAGVSYNEQFF. The DNA for the CDR3 is TGTGCCAGCAGCTTAGCGGGGGTATCCTACAATGAGCAGTTCTTC. This sequence joins TRBV7-2 and TRBJ2-1; the D gene could be TRBD1 or TRBD2 (5 bases each). This CDR3 is 15 amino acids long. CDR1 and CDR2 (germline): SGHTA, FQGNSA. The V and J ends lost 0 bases and 1 base respectively, with 7 bases between them.

Comment on this clonotype: An end of the junction differs from the germline gene, which may be a read error. This chain joins TRBV29-1 and TRBJ2-7, with a weak D call TRBD2 (5 bases). Germline values: CDR1 SQVTM, CDR2 ANQGSEA. This CDR3 has 12 residues. CDR3 residues: CSVADGSYEQYF. CDR3 in DNA: TGTAGCGTTGCGGACGGCTCCTACGAGCAGTACTTC.